The sequence of this T cell receptor (beta chain) was determined in a study of beta chain features in type 1 diabetes (dated by TCRdb to 2017 to 2018). The study in broad terms: Patients and healthy donors did not differ in mean age, gender distribution, total cell number or subset yield. A total of about 100,000,000 sorted cells were examined across all samples, and RNA yield correlated strongly with the number of cells per subset. Regulatory and stem cell-like memory subsets were isolated from only 8 patients and about eight healthy donors, whereas naive and central memory subsets came from all 30 or so donors. The study compared the TCRB repertoires of sorted circulating CD4+ T cell subsets in recently diagnosed type 1 diabetes patients with those in matched healthy donors. Broad study findings and their caveats: Patients with type 1 diabetes made fewer insertions and deleted more nucleotides at VDJ recombination sites, implying thymic rearrangement abnormalities. Type 1 diabetes patients showed a moderate but significant shortening of TCRB CDR3 length in all four CD4+ subsets. Because cDNA was sequenced instead of genomic DNA, activated cells with high expression could be over-represented, although the groups did not differ in activation or CD3 levels. The naive, central memory and regulatory TCRB repertoires appeared to resemble one another more closely among patients than among healthy donors. Shorter templates might have been favored by PCR, but patient and control samples were amplified and corrected together, so both groups would have been affected equally by any skew. Because the HLA sub-analyses included only small numbers of individuals, any influence of HLA type on TCRB rearrangement was left unresolved.

The entire amount of isolated RNA was reverse transcribed using the High Capacity cDNA Reverse Transcription Kit, so the sequenced TCRB transcripts were expressed ones. Deep immunoSEQ sequencing was performed on naive, central memory and regulatory T cell samples, with an average of about 3.57 million total reads per sample. Sorted cells were lysed in RLT buffer and RNA was extracted with DNase-treated RNeasy Micro or Mini kits, depending on cell number. Each cell subset was processed on its own to prevent cross-contamination, while patient and healthy donor samples were processed together. The immunoSEQ multiplex PCR was used to amplify TCRB sequences from cDNA, yielding 87-bp fragments that span the CDR3 region. Sequencing of the amplicons was performed on the Illumina HiSeq platform. The authors' analysis ran thus. PCR bias was corrected computationally using synthetic template baselines, and reads within Hamming distance 2 were collapsed, with unmergeable singletons discarded. By aligning reads against IMGT, V, D and J genes, CDR3 length, and insertions or deletions at six rearrangement sites were assigned. Clonotype counts were normalized to sorted cell number within each subset before computing true diversity and Gini coefficients with the tcR R package. Repertoire sharing was quantified using the overlap coefficient calculated on TCRB nucleotide sequences. Out-of-frame TCRB sequences from naive cells were analyzed to stand in for the pre-selection repertoire. Here the immuneACCESS table is served through TCRdb, limited to in-frame sequences with V and J called. Missing clones are a known gap in these copies; in checked studies unresolved V genes cover under half, and the rest lacks a known reason. V and J calls plus clone size are reproduced from that table; the DNA served to infer D and trimming. The table for this sample lists around 430,000 clones; approximately 30% of them were counted only once. The top ten constitute 0.05% to 0.07% of the sample.

From each donor, a single peripheral blood sample of about 116 mL on average was drawn into heparinised tubes. A BD FACSAria II and a panel including CD45RO, CCR7, CD25, CD127, CD95 and CD27 were used to sort naive, central memory, regulatory and stem cell-like memory CD4+ T cells. Purity was above 95% for every sorted population. Right away, PBMCs were isolated by Lymphoprep density gradient centrifugation and were stained directly, with no culture step. So that batch effects would be minimized, each experiment stained and sorted samples in pairs, pairing one healthy donor with one patient. About this clone itself: The clone's antigen remains unknown. Per-base qualities were not stored, and no clone one base away is much larger.

The CDR3 goes from the cysteine to the phenylalanine over 14 residues. Just CDR3 DNA is preserved here, 42 bases in frame from base 1. For CDR1 and CDR2, the germline V gene lists SGHRS and YFSETQ. At the junction V is shortened by 4 bases and J by 1 base, with 9 bases in between. The TCR sequence derives from a man aged 18 to 29 in good health. Sequencing was done on a sample of naive CD4+ T cells from blood. In the paper's terms, the cell subset or site label means: true naive CD4+ T cells. Rearrangement joined TRBV5-1 to TRBJ2-1; the D element might be TRBD1 or TRBD2, as each aligns at 5 bases. DNA sequence: TGCGCCAGCAGCACCGGGGCTTCCTACAATGAGCAGTTCTTC. Its translation reads: CASSTGASYNEQFF.